This T cell receptor (beta chain) was sequenced for a study of T cells in tumors after PD-1 blockade. On the study more broadly: Excluded were patients with checkpoint blockade, immunosuppressants, or radiotherapy or other anti-cancer therapy within 4 weeks. Patients received pembrolizumab 200 mg every 3 weeks or cemiplimab 350 mg every 2 weeks. Peripheral blood samples averaged approximately 37,000 unique clonotypes and some 100,000 templates.

Only in-frame clones appear in the TCRdb table, and some are missing; sequencing was by immunoSEQ multiplex PCR. Altogether tens of thousands of clones are present, around four fifths being singletons, with the ten largest covering under 50%. Details on this clone: Its specificity is unknown.

Study-wide results and limits: Around 45% of tumor TCR clonotypes were also found in blood.

There are 13 residues in the CDR3. Germline V gene data show CDR1 as LNHDA and CDR2 as SQIVND (reference sequence). The V gene lost 4 bases and the J gene lost 9 bases, with 15 bases spanning the gap. This receptor was identified in a human donor with basal cell carcinoma. The sample in question was PBMCs, obtained before anti-PD-1 treatment. The V call is TRBV19, the J call TRBJ1-2, with D hard to call. The CDR3 spells CASSNGRMESYTF. The CDR3 nucleotides read TGTGCCAGTAGTAACGGCAGGATGGAAAGCTACACCTTC.